The TCR beta chain under discussion was sequenced for a study of blood T cell repertoires in COVID-19. Study-level information: The samples span acute and convalescent COVID-19 from the United States, Italy and Spain.

The CDR3 loop spans 15 amino acids. Trimming stripped 0 bases from V and 2 bases from J, with 12 bases between. From germline, CDR1 is SGDLS and CDR2 YYNGEE. This clone was seen only once. In Seattle, patients joined the study during active infection and were tracked longitudinally. The data were produced by immunoSEQ multiplex PCR, yet TCRdb's version contains in-frame clones alone and is incomplete. This repertoire shows over 85,000 clones, around 90% found once; its top ten account for approximately 5.4%. The V and J genes are TRBV9 and TRBJ2-7; a weak D match, TRBD1 (5 bases). The TCR sequence derives from a woman aged 45-65 years with COVID-19, enrolled during active disease. The sample was peripheral blood. CDR3 in DNA: TGTGCCAGCAGCGTAGATCCTGGACAAACCTACGAGCAGTACTTC. This sequence encodes CASSVDPGQTYEQYF.